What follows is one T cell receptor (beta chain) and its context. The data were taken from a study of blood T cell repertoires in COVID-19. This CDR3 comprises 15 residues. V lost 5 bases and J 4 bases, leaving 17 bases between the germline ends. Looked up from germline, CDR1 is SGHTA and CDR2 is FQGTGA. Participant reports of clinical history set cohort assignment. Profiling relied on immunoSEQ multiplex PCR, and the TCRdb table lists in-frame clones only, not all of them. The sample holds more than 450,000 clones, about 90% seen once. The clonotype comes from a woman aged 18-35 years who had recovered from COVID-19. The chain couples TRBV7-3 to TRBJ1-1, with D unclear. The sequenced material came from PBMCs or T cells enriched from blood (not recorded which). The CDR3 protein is CASSPDGESGTEAFF. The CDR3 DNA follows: TGTGCCAGCAGCCCAGACGGGGAATCGGGCACTGAAGCTTTCTTT. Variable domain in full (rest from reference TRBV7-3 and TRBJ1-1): GAGVSQTPSNKVTEKGKYVELRCDPISGHTALYWYRQSLGQGPEFLIYFQGTGAADDSGLPNDRFFAVRPEGSVSTLKIQRTERGDSAVYLCASSPDGESGTEAFFGQGTRLTVV.